What follows is one T cell receptor beta chain and its context. Its antigen is unidentified. The record originates from a study of long-term antiretroviral therapy in people with HIV. Study details: Collection dates of the earliest samples fall about a decade before the 2015 immediate-ART recommendation.

Per donor, at least one pre-ART and at least two post-ART PBMC samples were obtained. Investigators performed immunoSEQ version v3.0 at survey level. Sequencing efforts were directed toward about 35,000-55,000 T-cell genomes per sample. Using immunoSEQ multiplex PCR, the repertoire was profiled, and TCRdb retains in-frame clones only, with some absent. The sample yields 24,000 or so clones, 93% seen once. Study observations and caveats: An increase in diversity followed ART, yet levels stayed below transplant donor controls.

This clonotype was sampled from a woman in her thirties or forties with HIV. The specimen comprised unsorted PBMCs, sampled 7.6 years after starting antiretroviral therapy.

CDR3 in DNA: TGTGCCAGCGCAGGGTCAGGGCAGCCCCAGCATTTT. Translation gives CASAGSGQPQHF. The chain carries TRBV7-9 and TRBJ1-5, with D possibly being TRBD1 (5 bases). Germline V gene data show CDR1 as SEHNR and CDR2 as FQNEAQ (reference sequence). The V end lost 8 bases, the J end lost 7 bases, and 12 bases lay between the germline ends. The CDR3 has 12 residues. Complete variable domain (other parts from reference TRBV7-9 and TRBJ1-5): DTGVSQNPRHKITKRGQNVTFRCDPISEHNRLYWYRQTLGQGPEFLTYFQNEAQLEKSRLLSDRFSAERPKGSFSTLEIQRTEQGDSAMYLCASAGSGQPQHFGDGTRLSIL.